The clone carrying this T cell receptor (beta chain) was counted a few times. The antigen is undetermined. TCRdb re-called the 5' RACE reads through MiXCR, storing one row per CDR3 protein. The table shows 300,000 to 400,000 distinct CDR3 sequences, with 7% to 9.5% occurring only once. This sample was taken from a study of identical twins. General study findings and limits: Abundant beta clonotypes from cord blood had fewer insertions, unlike memory repertoires, which showed none. Models underestimated how often monozygotic twins shared out-of-frame TCR alpha.

The CDR3 is 12 amino acids. With 6 bases removed from V and 1 base from J, the gap between germline ends came to 7 bases. The germline V gene encodes CDR1 SQVTM and CDR2 ANQGSEA. The sequenced sample was naive T cells sorted from blood. The sequence came from a woman between 50 and 59 years old in good health. The gene calls are TRBV29-1 and TRBJ1-3, with D maybe TRBD1 (5 bases). In DNA, the CDR3 is TGCAGCGTCAGACAGTCTGGAAACACCATATATTTT. This gives the protein CSVRQSGNTIYF.